Listed here is a single T cell receptor beta chain. As yet, its antigen is unknown. The data stem from a study of T cell repertoires and HLA-DP antigens. Overall study context: Donors were two male and one female, aged 18-to-29 to 60-to-69. Pre-culture CD4+ samples used 1,200 ng DNA versus around 220 ng for CD137+CD4+ sorts.

Whole-study results and caveats: Previously undetected clones averaged about 35% and 50% against the two alleles respectively.

Data came from immunoSEQ multiplex PCR; TCRdb stores just in-frame clones and leaves some out. The sample holds approximately 73,000 clones; roughly 75% are singletons and the top ten take 1.6%. The source material was CD4+ T cells from PBMCs. This receptor was identified in a man in his fifties or sixties in good health and CMV-seronegative.

The CDR3 loop reads CASSPQGHKDTQYF. The CDR3 region has the DNA TGTGCCAGCAGCCCCCAAGGGCATAAAGATACGCAGTATTTT. The chain is built from TRBV7-2 and TRBJ2-3; D is undetermined. CDR3 length equals 14 residues. Trimming took off 5 bases at V and 5 bases at J, with 14 bases between the two ends. Germline loops: CDR1 SGHTA, CDR2 FQGNSA.